This T cell receptor beta chain was identified during a study of blood T cell repertoires in COVID-19 (dated by TCRdb to 2018 to 2021). For the study in its entirety: The collaborator samples originated in the United States, Italy and Spain and spanned the acute and convalescent phases of COVID-19. The prospective study material was composed of cDNA or gDNA derived from T cells, B-cell-depleted T cells, or PBMCs. Deeply sampled blood TCRbeta repertoires from subjects exposed to, actively infected with, or recovered from COVID-19 were included in the dataset. The repertoires were released in a freely available public database intended as a resource for research on the immune response to SARS-CoV-2. The samples were drawn from two sources: the first 160 participants of the ongoing ImmuneRACE study, and 1,000 to 1,500 subjects contributed by 6 global collaborators. Nearly every sample came with metadata listing a de-identified subject ID, COVID-19 status, age in years and sex. Where available, HLA class I and class II types were taken from metadata supplied by the sample provider and were not determined by assay-based typing. Summary of the overall study and its limitations: How much clinical and demographic metadata was included differed by source and by participant, and the metadata was provided uncurated.

TCRbeta CDR3 regions were amplified from genomic DNA by means of the immunoSEQ Assay, a bias-controlled multiplex PCR. The study's processing was this. Nucleated cell counts per sample were estimated from amplification of reference gene primers within the assay. To quantify the absolute abundance of each unique TCRbeta CDR3 rearrangement, sequence reads were collapsed and filtered. For each sample, productive Simpson clonality was calculated by taking the square root of Simpson's diversity index across productive rearrangements. TCRdb's version of the immuneACCESS table is confined to in-frame rearrangements and falls short of the full clone set. An unresolved V gene accounts for under half of the shortfall where checked; the remainder is of unknown origin. V and J calls and clone size are given by that table; D and trimming were obtained from the DNA. The table for this sample lists approximately 220,000 clones; 84% of them were counted only once. 2% to 2.5% of the sample rests with the top ten.

Each collaborating institution followed its own protocols to collect whole blood in K2EDTA tubes. For TCRbeta analysis, collaborator samples were shipped as frozen whole blood, as isolated PBMCs, or as DNA extracted from either sample type. The CDR3 contains 14 residues, cysteine and phenylalanine counted. Only the CDR3 part of the read is kept: 42 bases, read in frame from the first base. The V and J ends are trimmed by 1 base and 4 bases, leaving 8 bases between them. According to the germline V gene, CDR1 reads SGHDN and CDR2 reads FVKESK. This clone was seen a handful of times. What antigen it recognizes has not been identified. The record has no base qualities; no much larger clone is one base away.

This sequence was found in a woman aged 60-75 years with acute or convalescent COVID-19. The chain is assembled from TRBV14 and TRBJ1-5, and perhaps TRBD1 as D gene, on 5 matching bases. The source material was peripheral blood. The encoded CDR3 is CASSQAGWNQPQHF. The DNA reads as follows: TGTGCCAGCAGCCAAGCAGGGTGGAATCAGCCCCAGCATTTT.